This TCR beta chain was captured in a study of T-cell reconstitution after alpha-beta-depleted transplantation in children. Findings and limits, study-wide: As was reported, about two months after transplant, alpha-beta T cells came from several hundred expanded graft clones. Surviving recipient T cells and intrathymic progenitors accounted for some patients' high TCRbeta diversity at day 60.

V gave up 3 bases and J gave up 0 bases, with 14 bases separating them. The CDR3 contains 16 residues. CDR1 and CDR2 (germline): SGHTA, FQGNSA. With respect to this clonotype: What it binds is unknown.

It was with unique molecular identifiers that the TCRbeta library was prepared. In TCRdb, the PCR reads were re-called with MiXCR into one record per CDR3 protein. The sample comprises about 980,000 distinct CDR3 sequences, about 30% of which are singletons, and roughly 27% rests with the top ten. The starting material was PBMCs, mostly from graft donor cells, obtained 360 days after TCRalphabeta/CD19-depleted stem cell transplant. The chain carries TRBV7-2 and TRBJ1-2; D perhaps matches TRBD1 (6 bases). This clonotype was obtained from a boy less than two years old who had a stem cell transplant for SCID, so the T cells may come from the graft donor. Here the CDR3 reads CASSFRTADPNYGYTF. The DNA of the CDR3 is TGTGCCAGCAGCTTTCGGACAGCCGACCCTAACTATGGCTACACCTTC.